Following are 19 T cell receptor beta chains from one sample sequenced in a study of blood T cell repertoires in COVID-19. Only in-frame clones appear in the TCRdb table, and some are missing; sequencing was by immunoSEQ multiplex PCR. Among around 700,000 clones listed, about nine tenths were seen once. The specimen sequenced was peripheral blood. The receptors here all came from a woman aged 18-29 years with acute or convalescent COVID-19.

The chain carries TRBV5-4 and TRBJ2-3; TRBD1 matches at 8 bases. Germline assignment: CDR1 SGHNT and CDR2 YYREEE (reference sequence). This CDR3 comprises 16 residues. J was trimmed by 3 bases and V by 3 bases; bases with no gene match: 9. The CDR3 reads CASSSLDRGRTDTQYF. In DNA, the CDR3 is TGTGCCAGCAGCTCGCTTGACAGGGGACGAACAGATACGCAGTATTTT.

The genes are TRBV9 and TRBJ1-6, with D hard to call. Trimming removed 4 bases from V and 5 bases from J, with 19 bases in between. CDR1 and CDR2 (germline): SGDLS, YYNGEE. This CDR3 spans 17 amino acids. CDR3 nucleotides: TGTGCCAGCAGCTCCTCCTCCGGGATTCGTAATAATTCACCCCTCCACTTT. Protein sequence: CASSSSSGIRNNSPLHF.

V is TRBV29-1 and J is TRBJ1-1; no clear D gene. The CDR3 contains 13 residues. The V end lost 3 bases, the J end lost 4 bases, and 12 bases lay between the germline ends. Per germline, CDR1 SQVTM and CDR2 ANQGSEA. CDR3 in amino acids: CSVDRVGSTEAFF. The DNA of the CDR3 is TGCAGCGTTGATAGGGTGGGGAGCACTGAAGCTTTCTTT.

The chain joins TRBV28 to TRBJ1-1; a possible D gene is TRBD1 (5 bases). The V end lost 7 bases, the J end lost 4 bases, and 16 bases lay between the germline ends. The CDR3 contains 14 residues. Germline-derived CDR1 and CDR2 are MDHEN and SYDVKM. CDR3 amino acids: CASTPTGGSTEAFF. The CDR3 DNA reads as TGTGCCAGCACCCCTACGGGGGGATCCACTGAAGCTTTCTTT.

In its sample, this clone was seen a few times. The CDR3 nucleotides read TGTGCCAGCAGTATGACAGGGCTGGGAGGAAACACCATATATTTT. Translated: CASSMTGLGGNTIYF. The chain has TRBV2 and TRBJ1-3; 7 bases are shared with TRBD1. Germline values: CDR1 SNHLY, CDR2 FYNNEI. J gave up 4 bases and V 5 bases, and 8 bases lay outside the gene matches. The CDR3 is 15 residues long. Looking up the rest from reference TRBV2 and TRBJ1-3 gives the full variable domain: EPEVTQTPSHQVTQMGQEVILRCVPISNHLYFYWYRQILGQKVEFLVSFYNNEISEKSEIFDDQFSVERPDGSNFTLKIRSTKLEDSAMYFCASSMTGLGGNTIYFGEGSWLTVV.

The chain combines TRBV15 with TRBJ2-5; no clear D gene. Trimming removed 0 bases from V and 3 bases from J, with 11 bases in between. Germline lookup yields CDR1 LNHNV and CDR2 YYDKDF (reference sequence). There are 15 residues in the CDR3. The CDR3, as DNA: TGTGCCACCAGCAGAGATATGAGGAGTAAAGAGACCCAGTACTTC. Its translation: CATSRDMRSKETQYF.

V and J are TRBV6-1 and TRBJ1-2, with D perhaps matching TRBD1 (6 bases). Trimming left V 3 bases short and J 5 bases short, with 13 bases between. This CDR3 region has 14 residues. Germline loops: CDR1 MNHNS, CDR2 SASEGT. The CDR3 sequence: CASSDRGGWYGYTF. The DNA of the CDR3 is TGTGCCAGCAGTGATAGAGGGGGATGGTATGGCTACACCTTC.

CDR3 amino acids: CASSYSEANVLTF. The CDR3 region has the DNA TGTGCCAGCAGTTACTCCGAGGCTAACGTCCTGACTTTC. The genes are TRBV6-5 and TRBJ2-6; D remains unclear. V lost 0 bases and J 10 bases, leaving 7 bases between the germline ends. Germline loops: CDR1 MNHEY, CDR2 SVGAGI. This CDR3 is built from 13 residues.

J is TRBJ2-6 and V is TRBV3-1 (or the pseudogene TRBV3-2), with D possibly TRBD1 on 6 matching bases. The CDR3 has 17 residues. The ends were cut back, 0 bases at V and 0 bases at J, with 9 bases in the middle. Germline values: CDR1 LGHDT, CDR2 YNNKEL (reference sequence). The CDR3 loop is CASSQEDRFSGANVLTF. The CDR3 region has the DNA TGTGCCAGCAGCCAAGAGGACAGATTCTCTGGGGCCAACGTCCTGACTTTC.

The chain uses TRBV6-8 and TRBJ1-5, with D possibly being TRBD1 (6 bases). CDR1 is MNHGY and CDR2 is SAAAGT in the germline V gene. This CDR3 region has 17 residues. V lost 0 bases and J 2 bases, leaving 14 bases between the germline ends. The CDR3 coding sequence is TGTGCCAGCAGTTACTCCCCACAGGGCGAGGGCAATCAGCCCCAGCATTTT. It specifies CASSYSPQGEGNQPQHF.

The chain is built from TRBV7-2 and TRBJ2-7; 10 bases align to TRBD2. Germline assignment: CDR1 SGHTA and CDR2 FQGNSA. Trimming removed 4 bases from V and 6 bases from J; junction bases left unmatched: 9. This CDR3 has 15 amino acids. This chain's CDR3 is CASSSKSGGGSEQYF. The CDR3 coding sequence is TGTGCCAGCAGCTCGAAGAGCGGGGGGGGATCCGAGCAGTACTTC.

This clone has a single count. Other DNA sequences in this specimen translate into the identical CDR3. The chain carries TRBV6-6 and TRBJ1-2, with 7 bases that match TRBD1. The CDR3 runs to 14 residues. J lost 0 bases, V lost 5 bases, and 3 bases had no gene match. The germline gives CDR1 MNHNY, CDR2 SVGAGI (reference sequence). CDR3 residues: CASSPGTANYGYTF. CDR3 DNA: TGTGCCAGCAGTCCCGGGACAGCTAACTATGGCTACACCTTC.

This sequence joins TRBV19 and TRBJ2-7; TRBD2 aligns across 11 bases. The trim removed 0 bases at V and 1 base at J, leaving 2 bases unmatched. Germline V gives CDR1 LNHDA, CDR2 SQIVND (reference sequence). The CDR3 is 16 residues long. The CDR3 is CASSIDPSGGSYEQYF. In DNA form, the CDR3 reads TGTGCCAGTAGTATAGACCCTAGCGGGGGGTCCTACGAGCAGTACTTC.

The chain combines TRBV5-1 with TRBJ1-2; 7 bases map to TRBD1. Losses at the gene ends were 4 bases for V and 4 bases for J; bases not matched to a gene: 7. Germline assignment: CDR1 SGHRS and CDR2 YFSETQ. The CDR3 is 14 residues long. The CDR3, as DNA: TGCGCCAGCAGCGTCTCTGACAGGGCCTATGGCTACACCTTC. Encoded protein: CASSVSDRAYGYTF. The full variable domain, with the rest looked up from reference TRBV5-1 and TRBJ1-2, is KAGVTQTPRYLIKTRGQQVTLSCSPISGHRSVSWYQQTPGQGLQFLFEYFSETQRNKGNFPGRFSGRQFSNSRSEMNVSTLELGDSALYLCASSVSDRAYGYTFGSGTRLTVV.

The sample holds a few counts of this clone. This rearrangement joins TRBV6-5 to TRBJ1-2; D perhaps matches TRBD1 (5 bases). The CDR3 covers 15 residues. Per the germline V gene, CDR1 is MNHEY and CDR2 is SVGAGI. V lost 6 bases and J 1 base, leaving 15 bases between the germline ends. CDR3: CASRWSAGDNYGYTF. CDR3 coding DNA: TGTGCCAGCAGGTGGTCCGCGGGGGATAACTATGGCTACACCTTC.

V is TRBV7-9 and J is TRBJ1-4, with a possible D match to TRBD1 (5 bases). Per the germline V gene, CDR1 is SEHNR and CDR2 is FQNEAQ (reference sequence). The length of the CDR3 is 12 residues. V gave up 4 bases and J gave up 12 bases, with 12 bases separating them. The CDR3 nucleotides are TGTGCCAGCAGCTCCAGGGTGGGTGAACTGTTTTTT. It specifies CASSSRVGELFF.

The chain recombines TRBV7-2 with TRBJ1-6, with D possibly matching TRBD1 (5 bases). V lost 6 bases to trimming and J lost 4 bases, with 10 bases between them. CDR1 and CDR2 from the germline V gene are SGHTA and FQGNSA. The CDR3 consists of 14 residues. CDR3 region: CASRYRGYNSPLHF. In DNA form, the CDR3 reads TGTGCCAGCAGATACCGGGGGTATAATTCACCCCTCCACTTT.

The V and J genes are TRBV30 and TRBJ2-7; D might be TRBD1 (6 bases). Trimming removed 5 bases from V and 6 bases from J, with 11 bases in between. Germline lookup yields CDR1 GTSNPN and CDR2 SVGIG (reference sequence). The CDR3 has 11 amino acids. This CDR3 reads CAWGGHLEQYF. The CDR3 DNA reads TGTGCCTGGGGGGGACACCTCGAGCAGTACTTC.

The J gene is TRBJ1-2, the V gene TRBV5-1, with D unclear. The V gene lost 0 bases and the J gene lost 6 bases, with 21 bases spanning the gap. Germline lookup yields CDR1 SGHRS and CDR2 YFSETQ. The CDR3 spans 17 residues. CDR3 sequence: CASSLGALKEGPHGYTF. CDR3 sequence (DNA): TGCGCCAGCAGCTTGGGGGCCTTAAAGGAGGGTCCCCATGGCTACACCTTC.